This entry lists 24 T cell receptor beta chains sequenced from one sample in a study of T-cell memory formation after mild COVID-19. TCRdb processed the 5' RACE reads anew with MiXCR; each CDR3 protein has one entry. The data contain hundreds of thousands of distinct CDR3 sequences, approximately 15% of them singletons. Specimen: PBMCs or a T cell subset sorted from them (not recorded which). These receptors were obtained from a young man who had mild COVID-19 (a few samples of this study predate the infection). Cell type and time point are not known.

This clonotype occurred a few times. This chain joins TRBV28 and TRBJ2-4; 7 bases align to TRBD1. The CDR3 is 13 residues long. V was pared by 6 bases and J by 6 bases, with 5 bases of the junction left unmatched. CDR1 is MDHEN, CDR2 SYDVKM, per germline. CDR3 nucleotides: TGTGCCAGCAGCCGGGACAGTTCAAACATTCAGTACTTC. Protein sequence: CASSRDSSNIQYF.

The sample holds a few counts of this clonotype. J is TRBJ1-2 and V is TRBV7-9; no reliable D call. Trimming left V 1 base short and J 5 bases short, with 8 bases between. CDR1 and CDR2 (germline): SEHNR, FQNEAQ (reference sequence). This CDR3 region has 13 residues. This CDR3 reads CASSLGLLYGYTF. For the CDR3, the DNA is TGTGCCAGCAGCTTAGGGCTACTATATGGCTACACCTTC.

V and J are TRBV2 and TRBJ2-2; D is ambiguous. Germline-derived CDR1 and CDR2 are SNHLY and FYNNEI. Trimming took off 7 bases at V and 3 bases at J, with 18 bases between the two ends. The CDR3 contains 16 residues. In DNA, the CDR3 is TGTGCCAGCATCCCGGTTACGTGGGATCACACCGGGGAGCTGTTTTTT. Translating gives CASIPVTWDHTGELFF.

This clonotype was picked up a small number of times. The chain couples TRBV7-2 to TRBJ2-3; 7 bases are shared with TRBD2. The germline V gene has CDR1 SGHTA and CDR2 FQGNSA. The junction had 9 bases not matched to a gene; V was cut back by 3 bases and J by 0 bases. The CDR3 consists of 17 residues. The CDR3 nucleotides are TGTGCCAGCAGCTTTGGGAGCGGCGGGGGAAGCACAGATACGCAGTATTTT. Protein product: CASSFGSGGGSTDTQYF.

The chain links TRBV6-5 to TRBJ2-2; D might be TRBD2 (5 bases). Germline assignment: CDR1 MNHEY and CDR2 SVGAGI. CDR3 size: 13 residues. V shed 1 base and J shed 6 bases, with 6 bases lying between them. The CDR3 nucleotides read TGTGCCAGCAGTTACTTCGGGGCCGGGGAGCTGTTTTTT. Translation: CASSYFGAGELFF.

This clonotype appeared a few times. J is TRBJ2-5 and V is TRBV12-3 or TRBV12-4; tentative D call: TRBD2 (6 bases). The CDR3 is made up of 15 amino acids. V gave up 1 base and J gave up 5 bases, with 14 bases separating them. The CDR3 reads CASSLGTMGWETQYF. In DNA form, the CDR3 reads TGTGCCAGCAGTTTAGGGACTATGGGGTGGGAGACCCAGTACTTC.

The V call is TRBV4-1, the J call TRBJ2-7, with TRBD1 as a possible D gene (5 bases). The V end was cut by 0 bases, the J end by 7 bases, with 13 bases between. From germline, CDR1 is MGHRA and CDR2 YSYEKL. This CDR3 region has 14 residues. CDR3 amino acids: CASSQEPGWWEQYV. The CDR3 nucleotides read TGCGCCAGCAGCCAAGAGCCAGGGTGGTGGGAGCAGTACGTC.

J is TRBJ1-5 and V is TRBV19; the match to TRBD1 covers 12 bases. The germline V gene has CDR1 LNHDA and CDR2 SQIVND (reference sequence). CDR3 length: 17 residues. J was trimmed by 2 bases and V by 5 bases; bases with no gene match: 7. This CDR3 reads CASSPGQGAAGNQPQHF. The CDR3 nucleotides are TGTGCCAGTAGTCCGGGACAGGGGGCTGCAGGCAATCAGCCCCAGCATTTT.

This clonotype was picked up a small number of times. This chain joins TRBV3-1 and TRBJ2-7, with 7 bases lining up with TRBD2. Trimming took 1 base from V and 9 from J; bases not matched to a gene: 0. CDR1 and CDR2 from the germline V gene are LGHDT and YNNKEL (reference sequence). This CDR3 is built from 11 residues. This CDR3 is CASSQAGGQYF. The CDR3 region has the DNA TGTGCCAGCAGCCAAGCGGGAGGGCAGTACTTC.

The chain combines TRBV4-1 with TRBJ1-2, with D maybe TRBD1 (5 bases). V lost 0 bases, J lost 7 bases, and 18 bases lay in between. From germline, CDR1 is MGHRA and CDR2 YSYEKL. The CDR3 length is 16 residues. The CDR3 spells CASSQEGALRGSGYTF. CDR3 in DNA: TGCGCCAGCAGCCAAGAGGGAGCCCTTCGGGGCTCTGGCTACACCTTC.

CDR3 residues: CASSTPMGNEQFF. The CDR3 DNA reads TGTGCCAGCAGTACCCCCATGGGCAATGAGCAGTTCTTC. The chain joins TRBV6-5 to TRBJ2-1; D is unclear. V lost 5 bases, J lost 6 bases, and 11 bases lay in between. The germline CDR1 and CDR2 sequences are MNHEY and SVGAGI. The CDR3 runs 13 residues.

The rearrangement uses TRBV5-1 and TRBJ1-4; 7 positions agree with TRBD1. The CDR3 has 15 residues. Germline CDR1 is SGHRS and CDR2 is YFSETQ. The V segment lost 5 bases and the J segment 4 bases; nucleotides outside the gene matches: 8. The CDR3 is CASRRTGTVNEKLFF. CDR3 nucleotides: TGCGCCAGCAGAAGGACAGGTACCGTTAATGAAAAACTGTTTTTT.

The V call is TRBV2, the J call TRBJ2-3; 7 bases line up with TRBD2. The CDR3 runs to 15 residues. CDR1 and CDR2 (germline): SNHLY, FYNNEI. J was trimmed by 4 bases and V by 4 bases; bases with no gene match: 8. CDR3 sequence: CASSGGRGDSDTQYF. Written as DNA, the CDR3 is TGTGCCAGCAGTGGAGGGAGGGGCGACTCAGATACGCAGTATTTT.

This rearrangement joins TRBV12-3 or TRBV12-4 to TRBJ2-5, with D perhaps TRBD1 (6 bases). V lost 5 bases and J 2 bases, leaving 12 bases between the germline ends. CDR3 size: 14 residues. The CDR3 loop reads CASSPSDRQETQYF. As DNA, the CDR3 is TGTGCCAGCAGTCCTTCAGACAGGCAAGAGACCCAGTACTTC.

CDR3 sequence reads: CASSSDGDRGYADTQYF. CDR3 nucleotide sequence: TGTGCCAGCAGCTCAGACGGGGACAGGGGATACGCAGATACGCAGTATTTT. The chain combines TRBV7-2 with TRBJ2-3; 10 bases align to TRBD1. Germline V gene sequence: CDR1 SGHTA, CDR2 FQGNSA. V was clipped by 4 bases and J by 4 bases; unmatched bases: 11. The CDR3 extends over 17 amino acids.

This clonotype showed up just a few times. The V call is TRBV7-6, the J call TRBJ2-5; tentative D call: TRBD2 (5 bases). Germline CDR1 SGHVS, CDR2 FNYEAQ. Deletions cut 1 base from V and 7 bases from J, with 7 bases between. This CDR3 region has 12 residues. CDR3 residues: CASSLGGATQYF. CDR3 nucleotides: TGTGCCAGCAGCTTAGGGGGAGCGACCCAGTACTTC.

The V gene is TRBV12-3 or TRBV12-4, the J gene TRBJ1-1; D might be TRBD1 (5 bases). This CDR3 contains 13 residues. V was cut by 3 bases and J by 11 bases, with 16 bases left in between. The CDR3 is CASSFGQGVIAFF. The CDR3 region has the DNA TGTGCCAGCAGTTTCGGGCAGGGCGTTATCGCTTTCTTT.

V gene TRBV29-1 combines with J gene TRBJ1-2; 7 bases match TRBD1. Germline assignment: CDR1 SQVTM and CDR2 ANQGSEA. The CDR3 totals 14 residues. Trimming at V came to 7 bases and at J to 2 bases, leaving 10 bases not matched to a gene. DNA for the CDR3: TGCAGCGCCGCTCCCACAGGGGAAAACTATGGCTACACCTTC. Translated: CSAAPTGENYGYTF.

The chain links TRBV29-1 to TRBJ2-5, with D tentatively TRBD1 or TRBD2 (6 bases each). Trimming left V 7 bases short and J 5 bases short, with 14 bases between. The germline V gene has CDR1 SQVTM and CDR2 ANQGSEA. The CDR3 covers 12 residues. CDR3 loop: CSARIGGETQYF. Here the CDR3 DNA reads TGCAGCGCCCGAATCGGGGGCGAGACCCAGTACTTC.

At least ten counts were recorded for this clonotype. The chain uses TRBV9 and TRBJ2-5; 9 positions agree with TRBD1. With 3 bases clipped from V and 0 bases from J, the junction kept 9 bases outside the gene matches. The CDR3 consists of 17 residues. Germline lookup yields CDR1 SGDLS and CDR2 YYNGEE. The CDR3 protein is CASSDPDRGVNQETQYF. The CDR3 bases are TGTGCCAGCAGCGACCCCGACAGGGGGGTGAACCAAGAGACCCAGTACTTC. Full variable domain (outside the CDR3, taken from reference TRBV9 and TRBJ2-5): DSGVTQTPKHLITATGQRVTLRCSPRSGDLSVYWYQQSLDQGLQFLIQYYNGEERAKGNILERFSAQQFPDLHSELNLSSLELGDSALYFCASSDPDRGVNQETQYFGPGTRLLVL.

This clonotype occurred a few times. The rearrangement links TRBV9 to TRBJ2-1; D unclear. The CDR3 covers 14 residues. The V end lost 2 bases, the J end lost 8 bases, and 14 bases lay between the germline ends. Germline-derived CDR1 and CDR2 are SGDLS and YYNGEE. CDR3 loop: CASSVAGIYDEQFF. The CDR3 nucleotides are TGTGCCAGCAGCGTGGCCGGCATATATGATGAGCAGTTCTTC. Using reference TRBV9 and TRBJ2-1 for the parts outside the CDR3, the full variable domain is DSGVTQTPKHLITATGQRVTLRCSPRSGDLSVYWYQQSLDQGLQFLIQYYNGEERAKGNILERFSAQQFPDLHSELNLSSLELGDSALYFCASSVAGIYDEQFFGPGTRLTVL.

In this sample, this clonotype turned up many times. The chain employs TRBV4-3 and TRBJ1-1, with D unresolved. The CDR3 runs to 13 residues. Germline CDR1 and CDR2: LGHNA and YSLEER. Between the trimmed V and J ends, which lost 1 base and 4 bases, there was a span of 7 bases. CDR3 nucleotide sequence: TGCGCCAGCAGCCAAGTCGTTGGCACTGAAGCTTTCTTT. Its translation is CASSQVVGTEAFF.

This CDR3 reads CSASGGAGEQFF. The CDR3 DNA is TGCAGTGCTAGCGGGGGGGCCGGAGAGCAGTTCTTC. The rearrangement links TRBV20-1 to TRBJ2-1; 8 positions match TRBD2. The CDR3 length is 12 residues. The V gene end was trimmed by 3 bases and the J gene end by 10 bases; junction bases not matched to a gene: 5. The germline V gene encodes CDR1 DFQATT and CDR2 SNEGSKA (reference sequence).

V and J are TRBV7-3 and TRBJ2-1; D not resolved. Germline-derived CDR1 and CDR2 are SGHTA and FQGTGA. The CDR3 runs 13 residues. Trimming took 5 bases from V and 5 from J, leaving 10 bases between them. Here the CDR3 reads CASSPSVDNEQFF. The CDR3 nucleotides read TGTGCCAGCAGCCCCTCGGTTGACAATGAGCAGTTCTTC.